The 12 T cell receptor beta chains reported below all come from one sample, sequenced in a study of T cell clonotyping in hematopoietic cell transplantation. Time point here: recipient sample about 28 days before transplant, after cytoreduction. Sequencing was performed with immunoSEQ multiplex PCR; in TCRdb, only in-frame clones are kept and a portion is missing. Of 20,000 to 30,000 clones detected, around 80% appear once; the ten largest clones hold approximately 24%. The sample was peripheral blood mononuclear cells, taken before stem cell transplant. Every receptor here comes from a woman aged 60-70 years with acute myeloid leukemia. Some clones in this sample may be carry-over from other donors' samples.

The chain recombines TRBV7-3 with TRBJ2-1; 11 nucleotides match TRBD2. Germline V gene sequence: CDR1 SGHTA, CDR2 FQGTGA. Germline trimming cut 5 bases from V and 5 bases from J; bases unmatched to any gene: 8. This CDR3 spans 16 amino acids. The CDR3 sequence: CASSPAGLAANNEQFF. The CDR3 nucleotides read TGTGCCAGCAGCCCGGCGGGACTAGCGGCTAACAATGAGCAGTTCTTC. Complete variable domain (other parts from reference TRBV7-3 and TRBJ2-1): GAGVSQTPSNKVTEKGKYVELRCDPISGHTALYWYRQSLGQGPEFLIYFQGTGAADDSGLPNDRFFAVRPEGSVSTLKIQRTERGDSAVYLCASSPAGLAANNEQFFGPGTRLTVL.

The chain employs TRBV7-3 and TRBJ2-1; possibly TRBD2 for D (7 bases). Deletions cut 2 bases from V and 4 bases from J, with 15 bases between. The CDR3 length is 16 residues. The germline CDR1 and CDR2 sequences are SGHTA and FQGTGA. The CDR3 DNA reads as TGTGCCAGCAGCTTATGGGGGGGGGCAACTTACAATGAGCAGTTCTTC. It translates to CASSLWGGATYNEQFF.

The CDR3 DNA follows: TGTGCCAGTAGTAGTGGGGCAGGGAACAATCAGCCCCAGCATTTT. Its translation is CASSSGAGNNQPQHF. The chain has TRBV19 and TRBJ1-5; D possibly corresponds to TRBD1 (5 bases). There are 15 residues in the CDR3. The V end was cut by 4 bases, the J end by 3 bases, with 13 bases between. Germline CDR1 and CDR2: LNHDA and SQIVND (reference sequence).

The chain links TRBV4-3 to TRBJ2-3; the match to TRBD2 covers 8 bases. CDR3 length equals 16 residues. With V trimmed by 1 base and J by 0 bases, 3 bases remained unmatched. Germline V gene lookup returns CDR1 LGHNA and CDR2 YSLEER. CDR3 DNA: TGCGCCAGCAGCCAAGCTAGCGGGTACAGCACAGATACGCAGTATTTT. It translates to CASSQASGYSTDTQYF.

The J gene is TRBJ2-7, the V gene TRBV7-9; 8 bases match TRBD1. The CDR3 spans 15 residues. The V gene end was trimmed by 1 base and the J gene end by 0 bases; junction bases not matched to a gene: 2. Germline values: CDR1 SEHNR, CDR2 FQNEAQ (reference sequence). The CDR3 sequence: CASSLGTGISYEQYF. As DNA, the CDR3 is TGTGCCAGCAGCTTAGGGACAGGGATCTCCTACGAGCAGTACTTC.

The chain joins TRBV11-1 to TRBJ2-4, with 8 bases fitting TRBD2. The CDR3 spans 18 residues. V was clipped by 1 base and J by 7 bases; unmatched bases: 15. From germline, CDR1 is SGHAT and CDR2 FQDESV (reference sequence). The CDR3 region is CASSLGDRVAGNGNIQYF. DNA of the CDR3: TGTGCCAGCAGCTTAGGGGATCGGGTAGCGGGAAATGGGAACATTCAGTACTTC.

The rearrangement uses TRBV6-4 and TRBJ2-6; TRBD1 matches 11 bases. The germline gives CDR1 MRHNA, CDR2 SNTAGT. J lost 0 bases, V lost 5 bases, and 3 bases had no gene match. This CDR3 has 17 residues. The CDR3, as DNA: TGTGCCAGCAGTCCCGGGACAGGGGGCTCTGGGGCCAACGTCCTGACTTTC. This gives the protein CASSPGTGGSGANVLTF.

The V and J genes are TRBV19 and TRBJ2-5; D perhaps matches TRBD2 (5 bases). V lost 7 bases to trimming and J lost 5 bases, with 14 bases between them. The CDR3 runs 13 residues. Per the germline V gene, CDR1 is LNHDA and CDR2 is SQIVND (reference sequence). This CDR3 reads CASNRGPGETQYF. CDR3 nucleotide sequence: TGTGCCAGTAACCGGGGTCCGGGGGAGACCCAGTACTTC.

The chain has TRBV7-9 and TRBJ2-5; tentative D call: TRBD2 (6 bases). Germline assignment: CDR1 SEHNR and CDR2 FQNEAQ (reference sequence). The CDR3 is 13 amino acids. Trimming shortened V by 7 bases and J by 2 bases, and 11 bases separated the two germline ends. The CDR3 reads CASTSGRQETQYF. The CDR3 DNA reads TGTGCCAGCACCTCCGGGAGACAAGAGACCCAGTACTTC.

The chain carries TRBV7-9 and TRBJ1-1, with D perhaps matching TRBD1 (6 bases). CDR1 and CDR2 (germline): SEHNR, FQNEAQ (reference sequence). The length of the CDR3 is 15 residues. V gave up 5 bases and J gave up 2 bases, with 15 bases separating them. The CDR3 region has the DNA TGTGCCAGCAGCCTATGGACAGACCCTAACACTGAAGCTTTCTTT. Translation gives CASSLWTDPNTEAFF.

V and J are TRBV23-1 and TRBJ2-7; no clear D. TRBV23-1 belongs to the ORF category, with a function that is uncertain. There are 15 residues in the CDR3. Between the trimmed V and J ends, which lost 0 bases and 2 bases, there was a span of 11 bases. The DNA for the CDR3 is TGCGCCAGCAGTCAATCCTGGAACTGCCCCTACGAGCAGTACTTC. Translation gives CASSQSWNCPYEQYF.

The chain couples TRBV18 to TRBJ2-3; D unresolved. Germline loops: CDR1 KGHSH, CDR2 LQKENI. Trimming cost V 0 bases and J 6 bases, with 13 bases left between them. The CDR3 consists of 15 residues. CDR3 sequence: CASSPPPPARDTQYF. The CDR3 DNA reads as TGTGCCAGCTCACCACCGCCTCCTGCTCGGGATACGCAGTATTTT.